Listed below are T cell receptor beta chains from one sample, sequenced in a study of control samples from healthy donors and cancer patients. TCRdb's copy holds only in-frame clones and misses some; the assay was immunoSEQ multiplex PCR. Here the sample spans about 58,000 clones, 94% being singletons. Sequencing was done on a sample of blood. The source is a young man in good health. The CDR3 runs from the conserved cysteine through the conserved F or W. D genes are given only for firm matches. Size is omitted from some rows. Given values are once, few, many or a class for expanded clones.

CDR3: CASTVRGRDTEAFF
DNA: TGTGCCAGCACCGTGAGGGGGCGCGACACTGAAGCTTTCTTT
size: NA
V: TRBV21-1
J: TRBJ1-1
D: NA

CDR3: CASSFLQGRSTDTQYF
DNA: TGTGCCAGCAGTTTTTTACAGGGACGCAGCACAGATACGCAGTATTTT
size: NA
V: TRBV27
J: TRBJ2-3
D: NA

CDR3: CASSLFTGDEQFF
DNA: TGTGCCAGCAGCTTATTTACAGGGGATGAGCAGTTCTTC
size: NA
V: TRBV7-9
J: TRBJ2-1
D: TRBD1

CDR3: CASTSGQGLNTEAFF
DNA: TGTGCCAGCACCTCCGGACAGGGTTTGAACACTGAAGCTTTCTTT
size: NA
V: TRBV28
J: TRBJ1-1
D: TRBD1

CDR3: CASSSQREAINEQFF
DNA: TGTGCCAGTAGTTCCCAACGGGAGGCCATCAATGAGCAGTTCTTC
size: once
V: TRBV19
J: TRBJ2-1
D: TRBD2

CDR3: CASSLGFRGAGAFF
DNA: TGTGCCAGCAGCTTAGGGTTTCGGGGGGCAGGAGCTTTCTTT
size: NA
V: TRBV11-2
J: TRBJ1-1
D: NA

CDR3: CASSSLPGTHYTEAFF
DNA: TGTGCCAGCAGCTCGCTCCCCGGGACTCATTACACTGAAGCTTTCTTT
size: once
V: TRBV7-9
J: TRBJ1-1
D: NA

CDR3: CASKPGQGRDTEAFF
DNA: TGTGCCAGCAAGCCGGGACAGGGGAGAGACACTGAAGCTTTCTTT
size: NA
V: TRBV2
J: TRBJ1-1
D: TRBD1

CDR3: CASSGGLTDTQYF
DNA: TGTGCCAGCAGCGGTGGACTCACAGATACGCAGTATTTT
size: NA
V: TRBV7-9
J: TRBJ2-3
D: NA

CDR3: CASSIDRARANQPQHF
DNA: TGTGCCAGTAGTATAGATAGGGCGCGGGCTAATCAGCCCCAGCATTTT
size: NA
V: TRBV19
J: TRBJ1-5
D: NA

CDR3: CARGIWGNGYTF
DNA: TGTGCCAGGGGTATCTGGGGTAATGGCTACACCTTC
size: NA
V: TRBV6-5
J: TRBJ1-2
D: NA